The 9 T cell receptor beta chains below all came from one sample that was sequenced in a study of CD8 T cells in ankylosing spondylitis. Overall study results and limits: Ankylosing spondylitis blood seemed to carry a telltale TCR beta motif made of eight or nine highly homologous variants.

Antigen specificity for these receptors is unknown. TCRdb re-derived calls from the 5' RACE reads in MiXCR, one entry per CDR3 protein. The sample includes around 540,000 distinct CDR3 sequences, 10% to 15% seen only once; the top ten take 6.8%. The sequenced material came from blood, either unsorted or a sorted T cell fraction (not recorded which). The receptor set was obtained from a male donor with ankylosing spondylitis.

The CDR3 here is CASRSHQDNEQFF. CDR3 coding DNA: TGTGCCAGCCGGTCCCACCAGGACAATGAGCAGTTCTTC. The chain recombines TRBV6-6 with TRBJ2-1; D unclear. Trimming pared 8 bases from V and 5 bases from J, leaving 13 bases between. The germline V gene has CDR1 MNHNY and CDR2 SVGAGI (reference sequence). The CDR3 is 13 amino acids.

The chain is built from TRBV20-1 and TRBJ1-4, with D unclear. The germline V gene encodes CDR1 DFQATT and CDR2 SNEGSKA (reference sequence). V dropped 3 bases and J dropped 7 bases, with 12 bases sitting between them. This CDR3 comprises 13 residues. The CDR3 loop reads CSASIGMSEKLFF. CDR3 nucleotides: TGCAGTGCTAGTATCGGTATGAGTGAAAAACTGTTTTTT.

This clonotype has more than one count but fewer than ten. The chain has TRBV15 and TRBJ1-2; 7 bases match TRBD1. V shed 8 bases and J 1 base; nucleotides not matched to a gene: 7. The CDR3 covers 14 residues. Germline CDR1 and CDR2: LNHNV and YYDKDF (reference sequence). The CDR3 is CATGENRGNYGYTF. In DNA, the CDR3 is TGTGCCACCGGCGAAAACAGGGGTAACTATGGCTACACCTTC.

This chain uses TRBV20-1 with TRBJ2-1; 15 positions match TRBD2. The CDR3 has 15 residues. The V segment lost 0 bases and the J segment 8 bases; nucleotides outside the gene matches: 2. Germline CDR1 and CDR2: DFQATT and SNEGSKA (reference sequence). CDR3 DNA: TGCAGTGCTAGAGACGGGACTAGCGGGGGGCATGAGCAGTTCTTC. Protein sequence: CSARDGTSGGHEQFF.

This clonotype was counted ten times or more. The DNA is omitted, as the CDR3 cannot be located on it reliably, and the CDR3 follows TCRdb's listing. The V call is TRBV20-1, the J call TRBJ2-1; the DNA was not used to check the table's D call, TRBD1. The CDR3 has 14 residues if both end residues are counted. Germline V gives CDR1 DFQATT, CDR2 SNEGSKA (reference sequence). The CDR3 reads CSATVAGDWNEQFF.

This clonotype came up many times. This chain's CDR3 is CASSVAPGSSGIQETQYF. For the CDR3, the DNA is TGTGCCAGCAGCGTAGCTCCAGGATCTAGCGGGATCCAAGAGACCCAGTACTTC. The rearrangement joins TRBV9 to TRBJ2-5; 9 nucleotides align to TRBD2. There are 18 residues in the CDR3. V lost 0 bases and J lost 1; bases outside the gene matches: 10. Germline V gene data show CDR1 as SGDLS and CDR2 as YYNGEE.

A few counts support this clonotype. The chain combines TRBV20-1 with TRBJ2-7; 14 bases map to TRBD2. The CDR3 has 13 residues. Germline trimming cut 6 bases from V and 5 bases from J; bases unmatched to any gene: 3. CDR1 and CDR2 (germline): DFQATT, SNEGSKA (reference sequence). CDR3 protein: CSARTSGRNEQYV. The DNA for the CDR3 is TGCAGTGCCAGGACTAGCGGGAGGAACGAGCAGTACGTC.

This clonotype was observed a few times. This chain joins TRBV5-1 and TRBJ2-6, with 8 bases identical to TRBD2. The CDR3 sequence is 16 residues long. The V gene's germline CDR1 is SGHRS and CDR2 YFSETQ. V shed 0 bases and J 1 base; nucleotides not matched to a gene: 0. As DNA, the CDR3 is TGCGCCAGCAGCTTGGTAGCGGGATCTGGGGCCAACGTCCTGACTTTC. It translates to CASSLVAGSGANVLTF.

This clonotype was recorded many times. This sequence joins TRBV9 and TRBJ1-2, with 10 bases matching TRBD1. This CDR3 region has 17 residues. V was clipped by 0 bases and J by 2 bases; unmatched bases: 7. Germline V gene sequence: CDR1 SGDLS, CDR2 YYNGEE. For the CDR3, the DNA is TGTGCCAGCAGCGTAGGGGACAGGGGACTAACCAACTATGGCTACACCTTC. This gives the protein CASSVGDRGLTNYGYTF.